Listed here are 2 T cell receptor beta chains from one sample, sequenced in a study of molecular identifiers for immune sequencing clone quantification. In TCRdb, the PCR reads were re-called with MiXCR into one record per CDR3 protein. The sample has some 580,000 distinct CDR3 sequences; around 25% are singletons. Material for sequencing was naive CD8+ T cells from blood, with Jurkat cell RNA spiked in. Regarding subset: FACS-sorted CD8+CD4-CCR7+CD45RA+ naive T cells. These receptors were obtained from a human donor in good health. Some libraries in this study had Jurkat cell RNA spiked in.

With regard to this clonotype: A much larger clone differs by one base, so this may be a read error. V is TRBV9 and J is TRBJ2-3; D is perhaps TRBD1 (6 bases). V was trimmed by 2 bases and J by 1 base, leaving 14 bases between them. CDR1 and CDR2 (germline): SGDLS, YYNGEE. CDR3 size: 16 residues. The CDR3 DNA is TGTGCCAGCAGCGTCGCAGGGGCGTTAGGCACAGATACGCAGTATTTT. It yields the protein CASSVAGALGTDTQYF.

With regard to this clonotype: This may be a read error: a much more frequent sequence differs by one nucleotide. Likely a read error: the CDR3 ends without its conserved phenylalanine or tryptophan. The V gene is TRBV29-1, the J gene TRBJ1-1; D is uncertain. The V end was cut by 7 bases, the J end by 4 bases, with 16 bases between. Germline V gene lookup returns CDR1 SQVTM and CDR2 ANQGSEA. The CDR3 length is 13 residues. In DNA form, the CDR3 reads TGCAGCGCCCGAACGGACCGAGGCACTGAAGCTTTCCTT. Amino acids: CSARTDRGTEAFL.